Presented here are 4 T cell receptor beta chains from one specimen sequenced in a study of PD-L1 blockade in urothelial cancer. Method: immunoSEQ multiplex PCR; TCRdb's copy keeps in-frame clones and lacks some. The data show some 41,000 clones, approximately 90% seen once. The specimen comprised PBMCs, sampled around atezolizumab (anti-PD-L1) treatment. The receptors originated from an older man with urothelial cancer.

This clone appeared a few times. The rearrangement uses TRBV30 and TRBJ2-3; TRBD2 agrees at 8 bases. The trim removed 2 bases at V and 0 bases at J, leaving 7 bases unmatched. Germline CDR1 is GTSNPN and CDR2 is SVGIG (reference sequence). The CDR3 has 16 amino acids. The CDR3 DNA sequence: TGTGCCTGGAGTAAAGGACTAGCCCAAAGCACAGATACGCAGTATTTT. This gives the protein CAWSKGLAQSTDTQYF. Full variable domain (remainder filled in from reference TRBV30 and TRBJ2-3): SQTIHQWPATLVQPVGSPLSLECTVEGTSNPNLYWYRQAAGRGLQLLFYSVGIGQISSEVPQNLSASRPQDRQFILSSKKLLLSDSGFYLCAWSKGLAQSTDTQYFGPGTRLTVL.

The chain couples TRBV21-1 to TRBJ2-1; the table names TRBD2, a call not compared with the DNA. TRBV21-1 is a pseudogene locus. The CDR3 runs to 17 residues. CDR3 residues: CASSKALYWSSYNEQFF. CDR3 DNA sequence: TGTGCCAGCAGCAAAGCGCTTTACTGGAGCTCCTACAATGAGCAGTTCTTC.

This clone was detected only once. The V call is TRBV7-7, the J call TRBJ2-7, with D possibly TRBD2 on 5 matching bases. The germline V gene encodes CDR1 SSHAT and CDR2 FNYEAQ (reference sequence). This CDR3 has 14 amino acids. V was clipped by 3 bases and J by 7 bases, with 16 bases between them. The DNA of the CDR3 is TGTGCCAGCAGCTTGGGCCGGGGAGTCGGGGAGCAGTACTTC. It is translated as CASSLGRGVGEQYF.

This chain links TRBV10-3 with TRBJ2-3; TRBD2 might be the D (5 bases). Trimming shortened V by 3 bases and J by 4 bases, and 17 bases separated the two germline ends. Germline-derived CDR1 and CDR2 are ENHRY and SYGVKD. The CDR3 sequence is 16 residues long. The CDR3 bases are TGTGCCATCAGTGATACGGAGCGGACGTTTTCAGATACGCAGTATTTT. Its translation: CAISDTERTFSDTQYF.